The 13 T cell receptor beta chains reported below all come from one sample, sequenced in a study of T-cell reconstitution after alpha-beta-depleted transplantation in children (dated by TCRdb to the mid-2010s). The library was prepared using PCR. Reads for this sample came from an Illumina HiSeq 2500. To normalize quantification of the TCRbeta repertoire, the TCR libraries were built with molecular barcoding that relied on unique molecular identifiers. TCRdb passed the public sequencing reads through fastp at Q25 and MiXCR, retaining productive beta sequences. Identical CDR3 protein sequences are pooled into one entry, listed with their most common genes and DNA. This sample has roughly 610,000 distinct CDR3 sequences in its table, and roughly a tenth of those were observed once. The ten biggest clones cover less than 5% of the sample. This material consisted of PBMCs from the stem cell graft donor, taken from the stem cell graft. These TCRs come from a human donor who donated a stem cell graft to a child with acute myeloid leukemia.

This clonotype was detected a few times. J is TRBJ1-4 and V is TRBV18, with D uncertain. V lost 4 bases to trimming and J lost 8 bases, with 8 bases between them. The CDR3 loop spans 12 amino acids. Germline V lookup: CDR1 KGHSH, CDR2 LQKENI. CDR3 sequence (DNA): TGTGCCAGCTCACTGCCAGGAGAAAAACTGTTTTTT. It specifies CASSLPGEKLFF.

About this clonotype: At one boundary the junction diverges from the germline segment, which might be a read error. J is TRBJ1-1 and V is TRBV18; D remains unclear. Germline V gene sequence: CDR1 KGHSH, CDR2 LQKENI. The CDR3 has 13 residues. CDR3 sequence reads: CASSPGGNTEAYF. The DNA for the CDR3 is TGTGCCAGCTCACCCGGTGGGAACACTGAAGCTTACTTT.

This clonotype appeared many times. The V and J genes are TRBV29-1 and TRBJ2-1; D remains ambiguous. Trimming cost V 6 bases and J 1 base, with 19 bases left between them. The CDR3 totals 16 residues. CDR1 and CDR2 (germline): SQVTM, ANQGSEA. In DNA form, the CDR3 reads TGCAGCGTCCCCAGAAGTCTATCCATATCCTACAATGAGCAGTTCTTC. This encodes CSVPRSLSISYNEQFF.

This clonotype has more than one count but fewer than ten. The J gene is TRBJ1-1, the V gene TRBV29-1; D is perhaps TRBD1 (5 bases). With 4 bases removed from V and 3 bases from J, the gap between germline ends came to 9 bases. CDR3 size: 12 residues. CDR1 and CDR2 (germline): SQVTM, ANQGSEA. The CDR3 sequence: CSVAQGDTEAFF. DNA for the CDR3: TGCAGCGTTGCCCAGGGCGACACTGAAGCTTTCTTT.

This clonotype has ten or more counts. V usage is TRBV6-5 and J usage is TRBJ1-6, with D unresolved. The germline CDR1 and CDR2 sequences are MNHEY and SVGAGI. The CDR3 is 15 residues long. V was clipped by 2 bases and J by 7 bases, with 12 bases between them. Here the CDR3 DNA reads TGTGCCAGCAGTTACGAGGGAATGAGGAATTCACCCCTCCACTTT. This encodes CASSYEGMRNSPLHF.

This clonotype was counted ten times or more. The CDR3 loop reads CAIRGPLTDNEQFF. In nucleotides, the CDR3 is TGTGCCATCAGGGGGCCGTTAACCGACAATGAGCAGTTCTTC. This chain connects TRBV10-3 to TRBJ2-1; a possible D gene is TRBD1 (5 bases). This CDR3 comprises 14 residues. Trimming removed 6 bases at V and 5 bases at J, with 14 bases between. The germline V gene encodes CDR1 ENHRY and CDR2 SYGVKD.

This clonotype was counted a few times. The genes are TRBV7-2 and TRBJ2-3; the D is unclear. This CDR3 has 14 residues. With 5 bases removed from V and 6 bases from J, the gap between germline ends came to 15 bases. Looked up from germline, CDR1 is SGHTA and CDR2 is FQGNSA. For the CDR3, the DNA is TGTGCCAGCAGCCCCATAGTCCGTCGGGATACGCAGTATTTT. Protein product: CASSPIVRRDTQYF.

The chain's CDR3 is CSAGAPGVSDTQYF. In DNA form, the CDR3 reads TGCAGTGCTGGAGCTCCGGGAGTGTCAGATACGCAGTATTTT. V gene TRBV20-1 combines with J gene TRBJ2-3; possibly TRBD2 for D (6 bases). The CDR3 has 14 residues. CDR1 and CDR2 (germline): DFQATT, SNEGSKA (reference sequence). Trimming cost V 5 bases and J 4 bases, with 16 bases left between them.

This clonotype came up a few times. The CDR3 reads CASSIGTGNTGELFF. The DNA for the CDR3 is TGCGCCAGCAGCATTGGGACAGGAAACACCGGGGAGCTGTTTTTT. V gene TRBV5-1 combines with J gene TRBJ2-2, with 8 bases that match TRBD1. Losses at the gene ends were 4 bases for V and 2 bases for J; bases not matched to a gene: 4. From germline, CDR1 is SGHRS and CDR2 YFSETQ. CDR3 length equals 15 residues.

The DNA of the CDR3 is TGCAGTGCTACAGAGACCTACGAGCAGTACTTC. This encodes CSATETYEQYF. This sequence joins TRBV20-1 and TRBJ2-7; D uncertain. Germline CDR1 DFQATT, CDR2 SNEGSKA (reference sequence). The CDR3 spans 11 residues. V lost 4 bases and J 2 bases, leaving 6 bases between the germline ends.

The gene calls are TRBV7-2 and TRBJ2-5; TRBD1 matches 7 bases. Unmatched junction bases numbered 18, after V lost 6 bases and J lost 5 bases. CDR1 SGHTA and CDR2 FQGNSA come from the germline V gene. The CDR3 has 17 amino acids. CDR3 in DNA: TGTGCCAGCAGTTTAAGGGGTCGGACAGGAACTCAGGAGACCCAGTACTTC. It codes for CASSLRGRTGTQETQYF.

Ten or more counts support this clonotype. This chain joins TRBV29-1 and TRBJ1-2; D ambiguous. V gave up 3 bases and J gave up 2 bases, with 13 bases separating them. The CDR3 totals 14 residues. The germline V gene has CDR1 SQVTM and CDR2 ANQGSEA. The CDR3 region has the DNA TGCAGCGTTGAGGGTGGGTCCCCGAACTATGGCTACACCTTC. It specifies CSVEGGSPNYGYTF. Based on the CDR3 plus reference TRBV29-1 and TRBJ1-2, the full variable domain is SAVISQKPSRDICQRGTSLTIQCQVDSQVTMMFWYRQQPGQSLTLIATANQGSEATYESGFVIDKFPISRPNLTFSTLTVSNMSPEDSSIYLCSVEGGSPNYGYTFGSGTRLTVV.

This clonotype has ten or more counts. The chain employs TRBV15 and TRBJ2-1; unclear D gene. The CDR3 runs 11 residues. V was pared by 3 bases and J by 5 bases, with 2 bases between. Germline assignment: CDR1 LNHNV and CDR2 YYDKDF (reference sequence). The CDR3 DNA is TGTGCCACCAGCAGGAACAATGAGCAGTTCTTC. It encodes CATSRNNEQFF.